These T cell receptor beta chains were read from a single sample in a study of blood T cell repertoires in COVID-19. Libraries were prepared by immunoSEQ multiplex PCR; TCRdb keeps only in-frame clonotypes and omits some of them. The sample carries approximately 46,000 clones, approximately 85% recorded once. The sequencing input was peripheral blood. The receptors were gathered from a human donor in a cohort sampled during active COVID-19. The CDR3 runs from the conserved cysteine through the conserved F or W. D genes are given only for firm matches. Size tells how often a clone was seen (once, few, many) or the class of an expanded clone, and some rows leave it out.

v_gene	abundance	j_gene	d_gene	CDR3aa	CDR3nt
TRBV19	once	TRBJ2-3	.	CASSPTREVGTDTQYF	TGTGCCAGTAGTCCGACCAGGGAAGTAGGTACAGATACGCAGTATTTT
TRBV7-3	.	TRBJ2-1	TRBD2	CASSFKQAGGGNEQFF	TGTGCCAGCAGCTTTAAACAGGCGGGAGGTGGCAATGAGCAGTTCTTC
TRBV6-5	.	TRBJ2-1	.	CASSNKGPSGEQFF	TGTGCCAGCAGTAATAAGGGGCCTTCGGGTGAGCAGTTCTTC
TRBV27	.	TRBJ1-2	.	CASSVGGFYGYTF	TGTGCCAGCAGCGTAGGGGGATTCTATGGCTACACCTTC
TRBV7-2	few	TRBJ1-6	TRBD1	CASSSGGLGSPLHF	TGTGCCAGCAGCTCAGGGGGCTTGGGTTCACCCCTCCACTTT
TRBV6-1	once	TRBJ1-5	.	CASSEVSDQPQHF	TGTGCCAGCAGTGAAGTGTCCGATCAGCCCCAGCATTTT
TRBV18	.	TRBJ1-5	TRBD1	CASSPGTGRVKNNQPQHF	TGTGCCAGCTCACCAGGGACAGGGAGGGTAAAAAACAATCAGCCCCAGCATTTT
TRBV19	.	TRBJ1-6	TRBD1	CASRTGTGAHNSPLHF	TGTGCCAGTAGGACCGGGACAGGGGCCCATAATTCACCCCTCCACTTT
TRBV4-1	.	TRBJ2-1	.	CASSQDARTMQFF	TGCGCCAGCAGCCAAGATGCCCGGACTATGCAGTTCTTC
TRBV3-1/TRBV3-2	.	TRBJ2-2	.	CASSPRTNTGELFF	TGTGCCAGCAGCCCACGGACTAACACGGGGGAGCTGTTTTTT
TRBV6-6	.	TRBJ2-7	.	CASRTPSGVYEQYF	TGTGCCAGCAGAACCCCCTCAGGGGTCTATGAGCAGTACTTC
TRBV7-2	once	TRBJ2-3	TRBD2	CASSLRLAGGGTDTQYF	TGTGCCAGCAGCTTAAGGCTAGCGGGGGGAGGGACAGATACGCAGTATTTT
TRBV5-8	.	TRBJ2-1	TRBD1	CASGRDRGYNEQFF	TGTGCCAGCGGCCGGGACAGGGGTTACAATGAGCAGTTCTTC
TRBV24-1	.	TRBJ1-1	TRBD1	CATSDSWTGITEAFF	TGTGCCACCAGTGATTCCTGGACAGGGATAACTGAAGCTTTCTTT
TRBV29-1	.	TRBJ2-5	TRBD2	CSVRGLAGRGSETQYF	TGCAGCGTTAGGGGACTAGCGGGGAGAGGGTCCGAGACCCAGTACTTC
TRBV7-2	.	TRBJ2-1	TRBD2	CASSLELAGSYNEQFF	TGTGCCAGCAGCTTAGAGCTAGCGGGATCCTACAATGAGCAGTTCTTC
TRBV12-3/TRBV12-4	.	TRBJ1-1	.	CASSFLGTEAFF	TGTGCCAGCAGTTTCCTCGGGACTGAAGCTTTCTTT
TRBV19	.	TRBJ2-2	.	CASSTTGLNTGELFF	TGTGCCAGTAGTACCACGGGACTTAACACCGGGGAGCTGTTTTTT
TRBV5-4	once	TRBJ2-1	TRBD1	CASSISMGQRFSYNEQFF	TGTGCCAGCAGCATTAGCATGGGACAGCGATTTTCTTACAATGAGCAGTTCTTC
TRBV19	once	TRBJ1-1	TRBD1	CASTSLSNRGLGAFF	TGTGCCAGTACCTCCCTATCGAACAGGGGTCTCGGGGCTTTCTTT
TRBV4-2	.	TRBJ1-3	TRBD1	CASSQASTGGTGNTIYF	TGTGCCAGCAGCCAAGCCTCGACAGGGGGCACTGGAAACACCATATATTTT
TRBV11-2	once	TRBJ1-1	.	CASSLGARDGEAFF	TGTGCCAGCAGCTTAGGGGCGAGGGATGGTGAAGCTTTCTTT
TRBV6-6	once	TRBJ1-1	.	CASSYSDTLNTEAFF	TGTGCCAGCAGTTACTCGGACACGCTGAACACTGAAGCTTTCTTT
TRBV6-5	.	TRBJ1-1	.	CASSPQGSNTEAFF	TGTGCCAGCAGCCCACAGGGATCGAACACTGAAGCTTTCTTT
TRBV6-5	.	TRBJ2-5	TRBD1	CASSSLGTAQETQYF	TGTGCCAGCAGTTCCCTAGGGACAGCCCAAGAGACCCAGTACTTC
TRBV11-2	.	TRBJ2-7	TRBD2	CASSLGLAGENYEQYF	TGTGCCAGCAGCTTGGGACTAGCGGGAGAGAACTACGAGCAGTACTTC
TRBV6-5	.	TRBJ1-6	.	CASRRERDSPLHF	TGTGCCAGCAGGCGGGAGAGGGATTCACCCCTCCACTTT
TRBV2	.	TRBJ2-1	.	CASSLTSDGAYEQFF	TGTGCCAGCAGCCTTACTTCCGATGGGGCTTATGAGCAGTTCTTC
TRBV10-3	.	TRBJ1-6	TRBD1	CAISDPGQVESSPLHF	TGTGCCATCAGTGACCCCGGACAGGTAGAAAGCTCACCCCTCCACTTT
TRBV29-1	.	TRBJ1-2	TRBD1	CSVTGTEKNYGYTF	TGCAGCGTTACCGGGACAGAGAAAAACTATGGCTACACCTTC
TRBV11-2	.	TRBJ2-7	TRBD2	CASRGGSENSYEQYF	TGTGCCAGCCGGGGGGGATCTGAGAACTCCTACGAGCAGTACTTC
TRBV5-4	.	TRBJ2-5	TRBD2	CASSLSSGGSETQYF	TGTGCCAGCAGCTTGTCTAGCGGGGGGTCAGAGACCCAGTACTTC
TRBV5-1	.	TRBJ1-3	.	CASSLGQLGNTIYF	TGCGCCAGCAGCTTGGGACAGCTTGGAAACACCATATATTTT
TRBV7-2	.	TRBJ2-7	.	CASSLSGRGDEQYF	TGTGCCAGCAGCTTGTCGGGGCGCGGGGACGAGCAGTACTTC
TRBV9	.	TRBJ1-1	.	CASSVAQGLTPGNTEAFF	TGTGCCAGCAGCGTAGCCCAGGGGCTTACCCCCGGTAACACTGAAGCTTTCTTT
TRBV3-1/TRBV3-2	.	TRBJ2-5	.	CASSQDFISETQYF	TGTGCCAGCAGCCAAGATTTTATTTCGGAGACCCAGTACTTC
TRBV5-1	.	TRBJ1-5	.	CASSQNGGRDQPQHF	TGCGCCAGCAGCCAGAACGGGGGGCGCGATCAGCCCCAGCATTTT
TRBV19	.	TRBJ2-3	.	CASRDLSTDTQYF	TGTGCCAGCCGGGACTTAAGTACAGATACGCAGTATTTT
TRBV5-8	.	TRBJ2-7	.	CASSPRVTYYEQYF	TGTGCCAGCAGCCCTCGGGTTACCTACTACGAGCAGTACTTC
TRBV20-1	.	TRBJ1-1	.	CSASLGDTEAFF	TGCAGTGCTAGTCTGGGCGACACTGAAGCTTTCTTT
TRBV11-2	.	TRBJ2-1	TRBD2	CASSKRSSAGGPHNEQFF	TGTGCCAGCAGCAAGCGTAGTTCAGCGGGAGGGCCTCACAATGAGCAGTTCTTC
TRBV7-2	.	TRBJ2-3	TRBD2	CASSGDRLAGNTQYF	TGTGCCAGCAGCGGGGACCGACTAGCGGGTAATACGCAGTATTTT
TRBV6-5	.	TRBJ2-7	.	CASRGTDAYEQYF	TGTGCCAGCAGAGGGACTGACGCCTACGAGCAGTACTTC
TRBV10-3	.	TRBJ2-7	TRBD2	CAISGPLAGGPITYEQYF	TGTGCCATCAGTGGTCCTTTAGCGGGAGGGCCAATAACGTACGAGCAGTACTTC